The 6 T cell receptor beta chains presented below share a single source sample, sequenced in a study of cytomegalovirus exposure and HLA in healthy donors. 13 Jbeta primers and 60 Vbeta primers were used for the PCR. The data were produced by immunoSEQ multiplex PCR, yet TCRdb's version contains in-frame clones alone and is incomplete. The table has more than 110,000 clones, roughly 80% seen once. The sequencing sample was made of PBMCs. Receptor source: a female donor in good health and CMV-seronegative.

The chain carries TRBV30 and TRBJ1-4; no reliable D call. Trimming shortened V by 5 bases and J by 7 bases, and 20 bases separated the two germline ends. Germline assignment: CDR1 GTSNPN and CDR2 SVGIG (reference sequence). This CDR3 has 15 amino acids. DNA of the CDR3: TGTGCCTGGGCGGCGGGAGGGCGGCAGTCTGAAAAACTGTTTTTT. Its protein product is CAWAAGGRQSEKLFF. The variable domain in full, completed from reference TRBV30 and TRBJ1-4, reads SQTIHQWPATLVQPVGSPLSLECTVEGTSNPNLYWYRQAAGRGLQLLFYSVGIGQISSEVPQNLSASRPQDRQFILSSKKLLLSDSGFYLCAWAAGGRQSEKLFFGSGTQLSVL.

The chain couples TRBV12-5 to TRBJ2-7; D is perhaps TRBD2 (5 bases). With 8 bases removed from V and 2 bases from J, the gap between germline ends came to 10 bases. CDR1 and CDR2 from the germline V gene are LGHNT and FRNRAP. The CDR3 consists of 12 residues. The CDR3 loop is CASTDYAYEQYF. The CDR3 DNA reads TGTGCTAGTACCGACTACGCCTACGAGCAGTACTTC.

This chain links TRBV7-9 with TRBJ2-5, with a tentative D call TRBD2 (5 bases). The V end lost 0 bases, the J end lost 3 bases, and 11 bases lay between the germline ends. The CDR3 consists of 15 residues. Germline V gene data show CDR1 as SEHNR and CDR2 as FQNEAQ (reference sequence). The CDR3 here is CASSLALEREETQYF. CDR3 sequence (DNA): TGTGCCAGCAGCTTAGCCTTGGAGAGGGAAGAGACCCAGTACTTC. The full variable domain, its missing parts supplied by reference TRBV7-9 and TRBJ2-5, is DTGVSQNPRHKITKRGQNVTFRCDPISEHNRLYWYRQTLGQGPEFLTYFQNEAQLEKSRLLSDRFSAERPKGSFSTLEIQRTEQGDSAMYLCASSLALEREETQYFGPGTRLLVL.

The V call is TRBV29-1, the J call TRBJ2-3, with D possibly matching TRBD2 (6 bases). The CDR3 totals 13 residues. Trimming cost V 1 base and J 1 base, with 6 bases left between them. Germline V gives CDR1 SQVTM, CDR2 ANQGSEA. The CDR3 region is CSVEVAGTDTQYF. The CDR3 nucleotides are TGCAGCGTTGAAGTAGCGGGCACAGATACGCAGTATTTT.

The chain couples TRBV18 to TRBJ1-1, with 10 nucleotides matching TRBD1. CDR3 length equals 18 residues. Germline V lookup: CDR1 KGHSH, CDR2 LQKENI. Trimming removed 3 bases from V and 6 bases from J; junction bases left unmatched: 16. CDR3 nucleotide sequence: TGTGCCAGCTCACCCCAGGCCCTCGACAGGGGGCCATCAGCTGAAGCTTTCTTT. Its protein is CASSPQALDRGPSAEAFF.

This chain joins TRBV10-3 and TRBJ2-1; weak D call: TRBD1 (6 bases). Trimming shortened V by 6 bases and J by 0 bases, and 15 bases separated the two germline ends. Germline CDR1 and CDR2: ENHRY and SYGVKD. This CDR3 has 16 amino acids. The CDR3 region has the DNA TGTGCCATCAGGGACCGGGACATCCGCTCCTACAATGAGCAGTTCTTC. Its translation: CAIRDRDIRSYNEQFF.